These 13 T cell receptor beta chains share one sample of origin, sequenced in a study of blood T cells in healthy people across ages. PCR was performed a second time for about 6 to 12 cycles using a sample-barcoded 5' primer and a J-beta primer mix. TCRdb recomputed calls from the 5' RACE reads with MiXCR, one row per CDR3 protein. The table shows over a million distinct CDR3 sequences, with 40% to 45% occurring only once. Source material: blood. All receptors come from a woman in her sixties in good health.

This chain joins TRBV29-1 and TRBJ2-3, with 9 positions matching TRBD2. CDR3 length: 16 residues. Trimming took 3 bases from V and 2 from J; bases not matched to a gene: 9. The germline CDR1 and CDR2 sequences are SQVTM and ANQGSEA. The CDR3 DNA follows: TGCAGCGTTGATGGGTCTAGCGGGGACCTCACAGATACGCAGTATTTT. Translated, it gives CSVDGSSGDLTDTQYF.

The V gene is TRBV9, the J gene TRBJ2-4; possibly TRBD1 or TRBD2 for D (6 bases each). The V gene lost 1 base and the J gene lost 13 bases, with 24 bases spanning the gap. The germline V gene has CDR1 SGDLS and CDR2 YYNGEE. The CDR3 loop spans 16 amino acids. Here the CDR3 reads CASSVYGGLTIPEQYF. The CDR3 DNA reads TGTGCCAGCAGCGTATACGGGGGCCTAACAATTCCGGAGCAGTACTTC.

The chain has TRBV21-1 and TRBJ2-3; the D call of TRBD2 is as the table states it, not checked on the DNA. TRBV21-1 has pseudogene status. The CDR3 is 19 residues long. DNA of the CDR3: TGTGCCAGCAGCAAAGCGCTTTCGGGACTAGCGGGGGATACAGATACGCAGTATTTT. Its translation is CASSKALSGLAGDTDTQYF.

This clonotype has more than one count but fewer than ten. This chain joins TRBV7-9 and TRBJ2-7, with 8 bases aligning to TRBD1. After removal of 10 bases from V and 2 bases from J, the junction contained 7 bases not matched to a gene. Germline CDR1 reads SEHNR; CDR2 reads FQNEAQ (reference sequence). The CDR3 length is 13 residues. The CDR3 nucleotides are TGTGCCACAGAGACAGGGGAGACCTACGAGCAGTACTTC. The encoded protein is CATETGETYEQYF.

The chain links TRBV12-1 to TRBJ2-7; no DNA check was done on the table's D call, TRBD2. TRBV12-1 is a recognized pseudogene. This CDR3 comprises 18 residues. The CDR3 DNA follows: TGTGCCAGCAGCTTCCCCTTGCACGGCCTAGCGGGAACCTACGAGCAGTACTTC. This sequence encodes CASSFPLHGLAGTYEQYF.

The chain employs TRBV7-9 and TRBJ2-5; the match to TRBD1 covers 9 bases. The CDR3 runs 13 residues. CDR1 and CDR2 (germline): SEHNR, FQNEAQ (reference sequence). The V gene end was trimmed by 5 bases and the J gene end by 6 bases; junction bases not matched to a gene: 4. The CDR3 DNA reads TGTGCCAGCAGCAACAGGGGGCTGAAGACCCAGTACTTC. Amino acid sequence: CASSNRGLKTQYF.

The chain joins TRBV13 to TRBJ2-1; TRBD2 is a possible D gene (6 bases). Trimming stripped 4 bases from V and 5 bases from J, with 18 bases between. The CDR3 length is 16 residues. The germline V gene has CDR1 PRHDT and CDR2 FYEKMQ (reference sequence). CDR3 residues: CASSSYRDLPNNEQFF. CDR3 in DNA: TGTGCCAGCAGCTCCTACCGGGACTTGCCAAACAATGAGCAGTTCTTC.

The chain employs TRBV6-6 and TRBJ1-5; the D gene is possibly TRBD1 (5 bases). The V gene's germline CDR1 is MNHNY and CDR2 SVGAGI (reference sequence). The CDR3 totals 15 residues. V dropped 1 base and J dropped 5 bases, with 12 bases sitting between them. The CDR3 region has the DNA TGTGCCAGCAGTTACTTAGCGGGGGGGGATCAGCCCCAGCATTTT. Amino acid sequence: CASSYLAGGDQPQHF.

There are a few counts of this clonotype. This chain uses TRBV20-1 with TRBJ2-3, with 11 nucleotides matching TRBD2. This CDR3 has 18 residues. Losses at the gene ends were 0 bases for V and 2 bases for J; bases not matched to a gene: 10. Germline V gene lookup returns CDR1 DFQATT and CDR2 SNEGSKA (reference sequence). CDR3: CSAREISGRARATDTQYF. The CDR3 nucleotides are TGCAGTGCTAGAGAGATTAGCGGGAGGGCCCGGGCCACAGATACGCAGTATTTT.

This clonotype has just a few counts. V gene TRBV6-6 combines with J gene TRBJ2-3; possibly TRBD1 or TRBD2 for D (5 bases each). Germline CDR1 MNHNY, CDR2 SVGAGI (reference sequence). The CDR3 covers 14 residues. V lost 6 bases to trimming and J lost 1 base, with 11 bases between them. This CDR3 reads CASRQGVGTDTQYF. DNA of the CDR3: TGTGCCAGCAGGCAGGGAGTAGGCACAGATACGCAGTATTTT.

This clonotype was found a few times. The genes are TRBV20-1 and TRBJ2-1, with a weak D call TRBD1 (5 bases). There are 13 residues in the CDR3. The germline V gene encodes CDR1 DFQATT and CDR2 SNEGSKA (reference sequence). V shed 6 bases and J shed 7 bases, with 16 bases lying between them. The CDR3 DNA reads TGCAGTGCCATGGACACGAGGAAGAATGAGCAGTTCTTC. Amino acid sequence: CSAMDTRKNEQFF.

This sequence joins TRBV6-5 and TRBJ1-2; D is ambiguous. V lost 6 bases and J 5 bases, leaving 16 bases between the germline ends. The CDR3 is made up of 14 amino acids. Germline V gene lookup returns CDR1 MNHEY and CDR2 SVGAGI. For the CDR3, the DNA is TGTGCCAGCAGCGAGACCCGGGGTCTTTATGGCTACACCTTC. It codes for CASSETRGLYGYTF.

This clonotype was seen only a few times. DNA for the CDR3: TGTGCCACCAGCATGGACAGGGGCACAGATACGCAGTATTTT. Protein sequence: CATSMDRGTDTQYF. The V and J genes are TRBV15 and TRBJ2-3; 8 bases align to TRBD1. Germline values: CDR1 LNHNV, CDR2 YYDKDF (reference sequence). After removal of 4 bases from V and 1 base from J, the junction contained 1 base not matched to a gene. CDR3 size: 14 residues.